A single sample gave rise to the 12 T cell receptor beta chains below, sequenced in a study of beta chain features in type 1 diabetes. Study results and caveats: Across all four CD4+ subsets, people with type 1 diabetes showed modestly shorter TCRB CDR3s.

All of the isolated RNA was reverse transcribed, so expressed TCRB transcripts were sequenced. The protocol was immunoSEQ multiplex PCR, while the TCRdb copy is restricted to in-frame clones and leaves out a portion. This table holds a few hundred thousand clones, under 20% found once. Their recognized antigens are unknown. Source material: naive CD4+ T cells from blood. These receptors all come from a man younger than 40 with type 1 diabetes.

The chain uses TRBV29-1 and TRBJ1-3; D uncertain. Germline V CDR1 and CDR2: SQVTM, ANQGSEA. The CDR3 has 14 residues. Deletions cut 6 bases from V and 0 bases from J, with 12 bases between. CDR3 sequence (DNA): TGCAGCGTGGCAGGCAGAAACTCTGGAAACACCATATATTTT. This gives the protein CSVAGRNSGNTIYF. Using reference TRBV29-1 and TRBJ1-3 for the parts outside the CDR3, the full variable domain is SAVISQKPSRDICQRGTSLTIQCQVDSQVTMMFWYRQQPGQSLTLIATANQGSEATYESGFVIDKFPISRPNLTFSTLTVSNMSPEDSSIYLCSVAGRNSGNTIYFGEGSWLTVV.

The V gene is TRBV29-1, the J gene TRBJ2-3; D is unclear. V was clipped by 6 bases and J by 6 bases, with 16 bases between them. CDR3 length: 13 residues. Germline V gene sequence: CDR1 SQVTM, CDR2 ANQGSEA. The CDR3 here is CSVASTGLDTQYF. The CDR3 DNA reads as TGCAGCGTCGCTTCCACGGGTTTGGATACGCAGTATTTT.

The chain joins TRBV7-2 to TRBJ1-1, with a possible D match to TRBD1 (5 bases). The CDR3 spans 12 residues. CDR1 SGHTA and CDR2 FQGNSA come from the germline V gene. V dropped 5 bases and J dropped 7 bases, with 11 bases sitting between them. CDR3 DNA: TGTGCCAGCAGCCGGGGCCGTCTTGAAGCTTTCTTT. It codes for CASSRGRLEAFF.

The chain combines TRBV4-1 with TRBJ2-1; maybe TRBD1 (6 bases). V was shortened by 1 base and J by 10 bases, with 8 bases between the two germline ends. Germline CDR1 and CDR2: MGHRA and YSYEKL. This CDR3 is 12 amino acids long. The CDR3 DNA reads TGCGCCAGCAGCCAAGTCCAGGGGGAGCAGTTCTTC. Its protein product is CASSQVQGEQFF.

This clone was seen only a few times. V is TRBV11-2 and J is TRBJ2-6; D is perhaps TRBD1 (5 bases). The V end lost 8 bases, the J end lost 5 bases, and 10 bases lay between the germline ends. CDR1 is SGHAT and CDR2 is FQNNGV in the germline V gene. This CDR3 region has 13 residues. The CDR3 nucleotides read TGTGCCAGCGGGGCGGTCTGGGCCAACGTCCTGACTTTC. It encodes CASGAVWANVLTF. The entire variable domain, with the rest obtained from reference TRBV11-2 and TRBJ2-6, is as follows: EAGVAQSPRYKIIEKRQSVAFWCNPISGHATLYWYQQILGQGPKLLIQFQNNGVVDDSQLPKDRFSAERLKGVDSTLKIQPAKLEDSAVYLCASGAVWANVLTFGAGSRLTVL.

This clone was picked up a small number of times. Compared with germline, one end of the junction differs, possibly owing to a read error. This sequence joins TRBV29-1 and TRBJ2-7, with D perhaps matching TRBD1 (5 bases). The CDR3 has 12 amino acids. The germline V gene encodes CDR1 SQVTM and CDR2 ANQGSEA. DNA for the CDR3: TGCAGCGTTGAAGGTCCAGGGTTGTTATCCATATTC. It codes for CSVEGPGLLSIF.

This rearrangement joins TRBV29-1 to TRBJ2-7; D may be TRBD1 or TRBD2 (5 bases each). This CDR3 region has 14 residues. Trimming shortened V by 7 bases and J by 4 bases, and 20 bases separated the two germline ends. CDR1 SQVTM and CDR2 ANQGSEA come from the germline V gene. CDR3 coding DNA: TGCAGCGGTGCCTTGGACACCCGCGGGTACGAGCAGTACTTC. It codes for CSGALDTRGYEQYF.

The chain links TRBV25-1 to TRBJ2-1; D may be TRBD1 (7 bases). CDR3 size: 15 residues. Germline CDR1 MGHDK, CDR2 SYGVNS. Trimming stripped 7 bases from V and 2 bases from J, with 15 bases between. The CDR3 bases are TGTGCCAGCACGATGGCGGGACAGACCTACAATGAGCAGTTCTTC. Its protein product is CASTMAGQTYNEQFF.

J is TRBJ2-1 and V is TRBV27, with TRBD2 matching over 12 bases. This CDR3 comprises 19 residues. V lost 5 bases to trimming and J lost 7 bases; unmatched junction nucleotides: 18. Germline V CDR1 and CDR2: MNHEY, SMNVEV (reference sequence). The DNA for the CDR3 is TGTGCCAGCAGTCCACTCCAGACTAGCGGGAGCATAGGGACGAATGAGCAGTTCTTC. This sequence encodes CASSPLQTSGSIGTNEQFF.

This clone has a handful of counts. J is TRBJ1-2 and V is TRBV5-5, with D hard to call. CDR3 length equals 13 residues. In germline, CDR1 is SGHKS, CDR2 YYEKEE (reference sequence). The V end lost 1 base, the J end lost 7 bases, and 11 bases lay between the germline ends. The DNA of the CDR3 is TGTGCCAGCAGCTTGACCTTGGGAGTTGGCTACACCTTC. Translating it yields CASSLTLGVGYTF.

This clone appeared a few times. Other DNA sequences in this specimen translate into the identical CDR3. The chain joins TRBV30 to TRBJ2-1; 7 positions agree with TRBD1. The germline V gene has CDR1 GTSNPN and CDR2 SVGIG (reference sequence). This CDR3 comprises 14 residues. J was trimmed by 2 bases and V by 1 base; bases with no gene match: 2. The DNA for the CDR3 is TGTGCCTGGAGTGAGGGACAGCCCTACAATGAGCAGTTCTTC. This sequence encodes CAWSEGQPYNEQFF.

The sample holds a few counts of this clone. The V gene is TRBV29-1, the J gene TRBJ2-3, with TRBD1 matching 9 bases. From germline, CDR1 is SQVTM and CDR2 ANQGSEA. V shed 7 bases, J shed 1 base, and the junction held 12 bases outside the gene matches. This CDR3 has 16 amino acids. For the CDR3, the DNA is TGCAGCGCCCTAAAGGATGGGACAGGGCGCACAGATACGCAGTATTTT. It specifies CSALKDGTGRTDTQYF.